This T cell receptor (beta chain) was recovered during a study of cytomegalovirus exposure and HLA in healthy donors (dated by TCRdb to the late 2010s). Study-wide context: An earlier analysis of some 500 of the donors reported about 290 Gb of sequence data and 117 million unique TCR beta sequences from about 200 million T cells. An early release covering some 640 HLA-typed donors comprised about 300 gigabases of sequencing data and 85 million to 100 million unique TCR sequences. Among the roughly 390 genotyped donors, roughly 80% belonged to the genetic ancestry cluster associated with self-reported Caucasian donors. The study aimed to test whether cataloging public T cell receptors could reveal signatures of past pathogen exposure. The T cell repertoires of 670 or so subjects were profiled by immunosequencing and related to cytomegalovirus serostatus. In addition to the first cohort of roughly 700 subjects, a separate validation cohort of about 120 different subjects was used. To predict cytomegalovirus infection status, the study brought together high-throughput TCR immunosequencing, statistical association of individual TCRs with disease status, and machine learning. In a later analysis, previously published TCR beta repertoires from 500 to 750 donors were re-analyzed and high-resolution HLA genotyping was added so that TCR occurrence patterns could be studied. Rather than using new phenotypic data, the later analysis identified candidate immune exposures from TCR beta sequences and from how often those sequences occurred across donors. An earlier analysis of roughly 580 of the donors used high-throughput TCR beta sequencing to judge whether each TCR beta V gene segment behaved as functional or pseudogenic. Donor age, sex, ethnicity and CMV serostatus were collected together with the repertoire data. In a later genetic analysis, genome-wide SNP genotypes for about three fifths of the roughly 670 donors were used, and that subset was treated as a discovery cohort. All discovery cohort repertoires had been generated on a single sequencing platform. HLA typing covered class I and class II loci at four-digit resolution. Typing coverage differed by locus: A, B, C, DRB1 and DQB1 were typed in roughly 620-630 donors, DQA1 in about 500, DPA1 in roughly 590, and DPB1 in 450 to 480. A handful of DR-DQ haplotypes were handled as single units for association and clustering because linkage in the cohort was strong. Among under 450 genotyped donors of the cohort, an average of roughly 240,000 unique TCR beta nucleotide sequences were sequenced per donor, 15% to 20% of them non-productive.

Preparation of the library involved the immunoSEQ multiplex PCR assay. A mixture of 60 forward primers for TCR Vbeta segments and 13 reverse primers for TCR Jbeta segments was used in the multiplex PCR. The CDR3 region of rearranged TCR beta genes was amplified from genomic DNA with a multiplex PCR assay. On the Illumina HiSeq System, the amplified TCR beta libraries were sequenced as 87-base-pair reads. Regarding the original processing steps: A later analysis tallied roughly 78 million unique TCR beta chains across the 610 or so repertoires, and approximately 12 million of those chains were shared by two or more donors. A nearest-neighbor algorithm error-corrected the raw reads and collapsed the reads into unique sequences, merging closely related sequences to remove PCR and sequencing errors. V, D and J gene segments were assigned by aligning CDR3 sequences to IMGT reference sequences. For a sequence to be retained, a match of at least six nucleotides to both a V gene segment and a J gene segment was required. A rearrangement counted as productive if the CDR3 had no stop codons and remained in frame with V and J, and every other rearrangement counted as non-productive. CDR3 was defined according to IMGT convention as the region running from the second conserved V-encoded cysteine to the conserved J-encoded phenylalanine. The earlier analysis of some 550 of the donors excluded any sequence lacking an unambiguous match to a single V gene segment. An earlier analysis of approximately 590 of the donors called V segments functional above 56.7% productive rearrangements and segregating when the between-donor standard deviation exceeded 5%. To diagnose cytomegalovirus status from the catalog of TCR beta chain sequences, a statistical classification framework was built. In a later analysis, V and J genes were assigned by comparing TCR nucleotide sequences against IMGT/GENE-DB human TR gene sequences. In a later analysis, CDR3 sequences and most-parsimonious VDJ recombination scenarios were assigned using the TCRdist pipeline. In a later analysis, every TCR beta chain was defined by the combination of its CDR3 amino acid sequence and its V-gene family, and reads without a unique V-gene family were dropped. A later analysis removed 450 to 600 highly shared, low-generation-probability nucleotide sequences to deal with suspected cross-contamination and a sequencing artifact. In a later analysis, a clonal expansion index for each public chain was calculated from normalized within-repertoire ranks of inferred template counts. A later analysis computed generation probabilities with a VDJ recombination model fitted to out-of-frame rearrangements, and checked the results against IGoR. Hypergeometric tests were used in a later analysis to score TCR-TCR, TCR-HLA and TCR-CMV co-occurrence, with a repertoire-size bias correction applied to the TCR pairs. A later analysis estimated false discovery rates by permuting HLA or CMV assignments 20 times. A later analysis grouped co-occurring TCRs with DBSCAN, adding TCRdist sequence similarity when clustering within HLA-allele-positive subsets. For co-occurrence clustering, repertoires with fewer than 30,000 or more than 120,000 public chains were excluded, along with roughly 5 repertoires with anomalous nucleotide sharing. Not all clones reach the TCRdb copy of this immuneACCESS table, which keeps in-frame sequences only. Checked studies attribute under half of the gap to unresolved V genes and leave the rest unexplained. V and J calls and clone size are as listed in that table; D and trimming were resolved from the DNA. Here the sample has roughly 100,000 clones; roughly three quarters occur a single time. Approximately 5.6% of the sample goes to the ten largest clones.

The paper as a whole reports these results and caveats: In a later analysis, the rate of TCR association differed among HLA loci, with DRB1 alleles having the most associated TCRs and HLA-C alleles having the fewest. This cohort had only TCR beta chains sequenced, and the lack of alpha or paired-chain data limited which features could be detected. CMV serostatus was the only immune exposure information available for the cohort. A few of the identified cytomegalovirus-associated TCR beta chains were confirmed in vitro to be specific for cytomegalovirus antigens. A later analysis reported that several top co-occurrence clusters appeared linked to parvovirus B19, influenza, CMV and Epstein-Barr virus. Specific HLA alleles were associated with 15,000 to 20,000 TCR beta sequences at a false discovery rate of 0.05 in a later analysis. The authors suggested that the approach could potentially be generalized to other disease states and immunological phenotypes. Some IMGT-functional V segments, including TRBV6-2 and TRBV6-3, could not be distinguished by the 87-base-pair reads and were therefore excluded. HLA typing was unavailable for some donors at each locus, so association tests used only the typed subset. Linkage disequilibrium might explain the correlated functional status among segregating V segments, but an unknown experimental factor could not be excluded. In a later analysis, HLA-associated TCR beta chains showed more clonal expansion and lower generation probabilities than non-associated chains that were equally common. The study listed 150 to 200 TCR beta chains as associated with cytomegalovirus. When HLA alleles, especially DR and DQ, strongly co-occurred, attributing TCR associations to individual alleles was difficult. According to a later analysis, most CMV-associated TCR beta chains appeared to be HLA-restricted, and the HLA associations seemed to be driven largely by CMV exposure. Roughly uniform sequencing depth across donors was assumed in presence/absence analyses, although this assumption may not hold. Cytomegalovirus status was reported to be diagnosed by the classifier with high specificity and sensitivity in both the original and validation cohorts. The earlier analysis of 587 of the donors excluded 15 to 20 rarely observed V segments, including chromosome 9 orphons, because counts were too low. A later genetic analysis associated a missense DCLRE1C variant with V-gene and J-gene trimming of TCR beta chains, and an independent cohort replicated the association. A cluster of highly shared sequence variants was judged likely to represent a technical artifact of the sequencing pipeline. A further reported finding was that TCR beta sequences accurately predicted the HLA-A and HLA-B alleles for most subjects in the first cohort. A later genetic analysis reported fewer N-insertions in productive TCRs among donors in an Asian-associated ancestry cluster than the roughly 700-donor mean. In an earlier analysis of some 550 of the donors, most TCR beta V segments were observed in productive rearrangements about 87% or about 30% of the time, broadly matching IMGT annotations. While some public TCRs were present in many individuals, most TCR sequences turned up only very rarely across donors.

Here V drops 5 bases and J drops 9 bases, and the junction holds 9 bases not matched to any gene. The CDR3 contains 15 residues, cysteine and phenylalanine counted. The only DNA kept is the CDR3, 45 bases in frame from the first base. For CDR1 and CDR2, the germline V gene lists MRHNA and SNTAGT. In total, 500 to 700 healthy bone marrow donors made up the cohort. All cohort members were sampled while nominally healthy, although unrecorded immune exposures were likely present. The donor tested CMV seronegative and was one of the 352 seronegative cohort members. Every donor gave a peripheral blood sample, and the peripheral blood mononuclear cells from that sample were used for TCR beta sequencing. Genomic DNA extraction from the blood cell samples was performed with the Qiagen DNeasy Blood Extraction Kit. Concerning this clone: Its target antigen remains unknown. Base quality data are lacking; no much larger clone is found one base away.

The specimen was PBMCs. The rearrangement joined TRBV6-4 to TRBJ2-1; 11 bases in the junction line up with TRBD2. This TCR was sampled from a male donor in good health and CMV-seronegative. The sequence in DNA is TGTGCCAGCAGTATTACTAGCGGGAGTAAGGGTGAGCAGTTCTTC. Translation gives CASSITSGSKGEQFF.